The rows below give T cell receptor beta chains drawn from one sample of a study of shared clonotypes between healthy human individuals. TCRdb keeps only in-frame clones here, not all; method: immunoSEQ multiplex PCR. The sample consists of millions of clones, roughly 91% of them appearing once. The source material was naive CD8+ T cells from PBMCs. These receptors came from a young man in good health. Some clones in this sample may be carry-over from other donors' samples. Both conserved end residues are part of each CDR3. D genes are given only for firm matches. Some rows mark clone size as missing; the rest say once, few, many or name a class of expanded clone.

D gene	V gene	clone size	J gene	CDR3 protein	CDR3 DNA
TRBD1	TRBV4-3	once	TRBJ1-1	CASSPGTAKNTEAFF	TGCGCCAGCAGCCCAGGGACAGCCAAGAACACTGAAGCTTTCTTT
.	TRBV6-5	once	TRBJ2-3	CASAPTIPPDTQYF	TGTGCCAGCGCCCCAACAATCCCGCCAGATACGCAGTATTTT
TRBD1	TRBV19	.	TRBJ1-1	CASSTLDRDEAFF	TGTGCCAGTAGTACACTCGACAGGGATGAAGCTTTCTTT
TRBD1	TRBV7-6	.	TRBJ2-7	CASSLGTGESHEQYF	TGTGCCAGCAGCTTAGGGACAGGGGAGAGCCACGAGCAGTACTTC
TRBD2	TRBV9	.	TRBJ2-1	CASSSPLAGGSYNEQFF	TGTGCCAGCAGCAGTCCGCTAGCGGGAGGTTCCTACAATGAGCAGTTCTTC
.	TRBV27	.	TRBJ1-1	CASSSGVLTEAFF	TGTGCCAGCAGTTCCGGGGTACTCACTGAAGCTTTCTTT
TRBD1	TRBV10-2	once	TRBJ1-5	CASRSPEGTGPSNQPQHF	TGCGCCAGCAGAAGCCCAGAAGGGACAGGGCCAAGCAATCAGCCCCAGCATTTT
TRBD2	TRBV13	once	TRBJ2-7	CASSSVGLAGISQYEQYF	TGTGCCAGCAGCTCAGTGGGACTAGCGGGGATCAGCCAGTACGAGCAGTACTTC
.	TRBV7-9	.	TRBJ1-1	CASSLWIGKNTEAFF	TGTGCCAGCAGCTTATGGATAGGGAAGAACACTGAAGCTTTCTTT
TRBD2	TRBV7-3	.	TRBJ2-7	CASSSATSGRVYEQYF	TGTGCCAGCAGCTCCGCCACTAGCGGGAGGGTCTACGAGCAGTACTTC
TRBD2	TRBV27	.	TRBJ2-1	CASSLRIAGANEQFF	TGTGCCAGCAGTCTTCGGATAGCGGGAGCCAATGAGCAGTTCTTC
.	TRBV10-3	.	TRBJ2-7	CAIWDVGGRNEQYF	TGTGCCATCTGGGACGTCGGGGGCCGAAACGAGCAGTACTTC
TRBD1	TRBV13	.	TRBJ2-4	CASSSSRGRGNIQYF	TGTGCCAGCAGCTCTTCCAGGGGGCGAGGAAACATTCAGTACTTC
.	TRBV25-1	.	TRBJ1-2	CASSGATRRIYGYTF	TGTGCCAGCAGTGGAGCGACCAGACGCATCTATGGCTACACCTTC
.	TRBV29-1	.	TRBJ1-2	CSVDVHPRGYGYTF	TGCAGCGTTGATGTACACCCACGGGGGTATGGCTACACCTTC
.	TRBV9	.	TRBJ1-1	CASSLAHGMNTEAFF	TGTGCCAGCAGCCTCGCTCACGGAATGAACACTGAAGCTTTCTTT
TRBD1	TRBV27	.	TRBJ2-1	CASSSTRDRGWNEQFF	TGTGCCAGCAGTTCTACCCGGGACAGGGGGTGGAATGAGCAGTTCTTC
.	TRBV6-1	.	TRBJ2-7	CASSAHRAHSYEQYF	TGTGCCAGCAGTGCCCACAGGGCCCACTCCTACGAGCAGTACTTC
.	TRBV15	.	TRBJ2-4	CATSRDDRSYGDKNIQYF	TGTGCCACCAGCAGAGATGATAGGTCTTACGGGGACAAAAACATTCAGTACTTC
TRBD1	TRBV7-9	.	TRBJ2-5	CAGGTGVETQYF	TGTGCCGGTGGGACAGGGGTGGAGACCCAGTACTTC
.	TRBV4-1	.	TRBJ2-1	CASSLGAGQAYNEQFF	TGCGCCAGCAGTCTCGGGGCGGGTCAGGCCTACAATGAGCAGTTCTTC
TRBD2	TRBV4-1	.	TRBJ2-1	CASSQGAGELNEQFF	TGCGCCAGCAGCCAGGGAGCGGGAGAGTTAAATGAGCAGTTCTTC
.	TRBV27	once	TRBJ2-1	CASRAGVPQRNEQFF	TGTGCCAGCAGGGCCGGAGTCCCCCAGCGCAATGAGCAGTTCTTC
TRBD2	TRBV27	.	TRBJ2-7	CASSPGRAYEQYF	TGTGCCAGCAGCCCGGGGAGGGCCTACGAGCAGTACTTC
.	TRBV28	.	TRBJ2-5	CASSPSRGTPPQETQYF	TGTGCCAGCAGTCCCTCAAGAGGGACCCCCCCCCAAGAGACCCAGTACTTC
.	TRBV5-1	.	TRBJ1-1	CASSLEQGTEAFF	TGCGCCAGCAGCTTGGAACAGGGAACTGAAGCTTTCTTT
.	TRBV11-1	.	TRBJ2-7	CASSLAGDSYEQYF	TGTGCCAGCAGCTTAGCGGGGGACTCCTACGAGCAGTACTTC
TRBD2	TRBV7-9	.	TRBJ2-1	CASSSRTSGGYNEQFF	TGTGCCAGCAGCTCCCGGACTAGCGGGGGATACAATGAGCAGTTCTTC
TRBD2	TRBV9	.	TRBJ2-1	CASRPPTSGRNYNEQFF	TGTGCCAGCCGACCCCCCACTAGCGGGAGGAACTACAATGAGCAGTTCTTC
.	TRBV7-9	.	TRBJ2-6	CASSWLSGANVLTF	TGTGCCAGCAGCTGGCTCTCTGGGGCCAACGTCCTGACTTTC
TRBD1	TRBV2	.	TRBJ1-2	CASSEIGGNGYTF	TGTGCCAGCAGTGAAATAGGGGGCAATGGCTACACCTTC
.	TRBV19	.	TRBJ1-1	CASSFLNTEAFF	TGTGCCAGTAGTTTTTTGAACACTGAAGCTTTCTTT
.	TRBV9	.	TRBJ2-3	CASSVSLGGLSTDTQYF	TGTGCCAGCAGCGTAAGCCTCGGTGGGTTGAGCACAGATACGCAGTATTTT
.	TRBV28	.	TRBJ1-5	CASSLSWGSDQPQHF	TGTGCCAGCAGTTTATCTTGGGGATCGGATCAGCCCCAGCATTTT
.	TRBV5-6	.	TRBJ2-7	CASSPQLSPDYEQYF	TGTGCCAGCAGCCCTCAGCTATCGCCAGACTACGAGCAGTACTTC
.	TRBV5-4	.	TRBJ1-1	CASSDSQVRKAFF	TGTGCCAGCAGCGACTCACAGGTGAGAAAAGCTTTCTTT
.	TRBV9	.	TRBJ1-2	CASSWSEDSTGGYTF	TGTGCCAGCAGCTGGAGTGAGGATTCAACAGGTGGCTACACCTTC
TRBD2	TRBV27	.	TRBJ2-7	CASSLRLAESYEQYF	TGTGCCAGCAGTTTACGTCTAGCGGAGAGCTACGAGCAGTACTTC
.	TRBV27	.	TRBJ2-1	CASSLNPPVGLYNEQFF	TGTGCCAGCAGTCTGAATCCGCCTGTTGGGTTATACAATGAGCAGTTCTTC
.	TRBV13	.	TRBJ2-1	CASSLGRSSYNEQFF	TGTGCCAGCAGCCTGGGACGAAGCTCCTACAATGAGCAGTTCTTC
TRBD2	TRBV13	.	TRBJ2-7	CASSSGTSGSPNYEQYF	TGTGCCAGCAGCTCCGGGACTAGCGGGAGTCCGAACTACGAGCAGTACTTC
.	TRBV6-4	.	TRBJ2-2	CASSVTGNTGELFF	TGTGCCAGCAGTGTGACTGGTAACACCGGGGAGCTGTTTTTT
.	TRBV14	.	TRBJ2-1	CASSQGERRPYNEQFF	TGTGCCAGCAGCCAAGGGGAGCGCCGACCCTACAATGAGCAGTTCTTC
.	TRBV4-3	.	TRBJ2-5	CATRDNQETQYF	TGCGCCACACGGGACAACCAAGAGACCCAGTACTTC
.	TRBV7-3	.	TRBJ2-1	CASSLSGGRSSYNEQFF	TGTGCCAGCAGCTTAAGTGGCGGAAGGAGCTCCTACAATGAGCAGTTCTTC
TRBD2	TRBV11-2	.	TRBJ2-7	CASSLGAGVSYEQYF	TGTGCCAGCAGCTTAGGAGCGGGAGTTTCCTACGAGCAGTACTTC
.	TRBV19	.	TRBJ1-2	CASSTQGGGYTF	TGTGCCAGTAGTACTCAGGGTGGTGGCTACACCTTC
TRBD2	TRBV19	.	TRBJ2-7	CASSMVGRLAGVYEQYF	TGTGCCAGTAGTATGGTTGGTAGACTAGCGGGAGTTTACGAGCAGTACTTC
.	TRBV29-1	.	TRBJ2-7	CSVEDWGKSPYEQYF	TGCAGCGTTGAAGATTGGGGGAAATCCCCCTACGAGCAGTACTTC
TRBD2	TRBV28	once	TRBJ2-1	CASSSPRLAGGRGSYNEQFF	TGTGCCAGCAGTTCCCCAAGGCTAGCGGGAGGGCGCGGCTCCTACAATGAGCAGTTCTTC
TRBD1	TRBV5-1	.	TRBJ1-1	CASSKGQGAFF	TGCGCCAGCAGCAAGGGACAGGGAGCTTTCTTT
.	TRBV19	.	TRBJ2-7	CASSILWQGPDEQYF	TGTGCCAGTAGTATTCTATGGCAGGGCCCCGACGAGCAGTACTTC
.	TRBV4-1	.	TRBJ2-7	CASSQEYRRLNYEQYF	TGCGCCAGCAGCCAAGAATACCGGAGGCTGAATTACGAGCAGTACTTC
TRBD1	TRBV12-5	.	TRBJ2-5	CASGPPGTGKGQETQYF	TGTGCTAGTGGGCCCCCCGGGACAGGGAAAGGGCAAGAGACCCAGTACTTC
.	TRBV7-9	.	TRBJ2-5	CASSLDSIGETQYF	TGTGCCAGCAGCTTAGACAGCATCGGGGAGACCCAGTACTTC